Below, 32 T cell receptor beta chains from the same sample are listed, as sequenced in a study of OX40 agonist ivuxolimab in advanced cancers. Generated by immunoSEQ multiplex PCR, the TCRdb table keeps only in-frame clones and is missing some. Of tens of thousands of clones detected, more than 85% appear once; the ten largest clones hold roughly 1.3%. The specimen comprised CD4+ or CD8+ T cells sorted from blood, sampled in a trial of the OX40 agonist ivuxolimab. The source is an adult with an advanced solid tumor such as melanoma, head and neck, liver or kidney cancer.

The chain joins TRBV7-3 to TRBJ2-2; no reliable D call. CDR3 length: 14 residues. Trimming cost V 4 bases and J 5 bases, with 11 bases left between them. Germline loops: CDR1 SGHTA, CDR2 FQGTGA. CDR3 sequence reads: CASSSRLGTGELFF. For the CDR3, the DNA is TGTGCCAGCAGCTCTCGCCTTGGAACCGGGGAGCTGTTTTTT.

The chain carries TRBV2 and TRBJ1-2; 8 nucleotides match TRBD1. J lost 4 bases, V lost 5 bases, and 9 bases had no gene match. The germline CDR1 and CDR2 sequences are SNHLY and FYNNEI. The CDR3 length is 15 residues. The CDR3 DNA reads as TGTGCCAGCAGTCCTGGGACAGGCGAACCCTATGGCTACACCTTC. Amino acids: CASSPGTGEPYGYTF.

V and J are TRBV11-3 and TRBJ2-1; no reliable D call. Looked up from germline, CDR1 is SGHNT and CDR2 is YENEEA. Trimming left V 1 base short and J 6 bases short, with 7 bases between. CDR3 length: 13 amino acids. The CDR3 sequence is CASSLGQLNEQFF. The CDR3 DNA follows: TGTGCCAGCAGCTTAGGTCAGCTCAATGAGCAGTTCTTC.

This clone came up a few times. The gene calls are TRBV18 and TRBJ2-2, with 9 bases aligning to TRBD2. V shed 6 bases, J shed 9 bases, and the junction held 11 bases outside the gene matches. CDR1 is KGHSH, CDR2 LQKENI, per germline. The length of the CDR3 is 15 residues. The CDR3 region is CASSRTSVYPRELFF. CDR3 in DNA: TGTGCCAGCTCCCGGACTAGCGTTTACCCCCGGGAGCTGTTTTTT.

In nucleotides, the CDR3 is TGCGCCAGCAGCTTTAATAGCCCGAACACCGGGGAGCTGTTTTTT. Protein product: CASSFNSPNTGELFF. The rearrangement joins TRBV5-1 to TRBJ2-2, with D hard to call. CDR3 length equals 15 residues. With 2 bases removed from V and 0 bases from J, the gap between germline ends came to 8 bases. Germline V gene data show CDR1 as SGHRS and CDR2 as YFSETQ.

This chain uses TRBV4-1 with TRBJ1-5; 8 bases are a match to TRBD1. The CDR3 loop spans 19 amino acids. Germline assignment: CDR1 MGHRA and CDR2 YSYEKL. J was trimmed by 0 bases and V by 2 bases; bases with no gene match: 12. The CDR3 nucleotides read TGCGCCAGCAGCCAACAACAGGGGGGGCGACGGGATAGCAATCAGCCCCAGCATTTT. Translating gives CASSQQQGGRRDSNQPQHF.

This clone was found once. One end of the junction varies from germline; a read error may be responsible. This rearrangement joins TRBV5-1 to TRBJ2-2; D may correspond to TRBD1 or TRBD2 (5 bases each). This CDR3 has 16 amino acids. CDR1 SGHRS and CDR2 YFSETQ come from the germline V gene. Written as DNA, the CDR3 is TGCGCCAGCAGCTTGGTTGGGACCCGGAACGCCGGGGAGCTGTTTTTT. Translation: CASSLVGTRNAGELFF. The whole variable domain, filled in from reference TRBV5-1 and TRBJ2-2, reads KAGVTQTPRYLIKTRGQQVTLSCSPISGHRSVSWYQQTPGQGLQFLFEYFSETQRNKGNFPGRFSGRQFSNSRSEMNVSTLELGDSALYLCASSLVGTRNAGELFFGEGSRLTVL.

This clone was counted only a few times. The chain links TRBV5-1 to TRBJ2-2; D is undetermined. Per germline, CDR1 SGHRS and CDR2 YFSETQ. This CDR3 spans 15 amino acids. With 2 bases removed from V and 3 bases from J, the gap between germline ends came to 11 bases. CDR3 sequence reads: CASSFDSLHTGELFF. CDR3 DNA sequence: TGCGCCAGCAGCTTTGACTCCCTGCACACCGGGGAGCTGTTTTTT.

The rearrangement joins TRBV21-1 to TRBJ2-7; the table's D call TRBD1 went unverified against the DNA. TRBV21-1 is termed a pseudogene. This CDR3 is built from 13 residues. CDR3 DNA sequence: TGTGCCAGCAGCAAAGATTACAACTACGAGCAGTACTTC. Residues: CASSKDYNYEQYF.

The CDR3, as DNA: TGCGCCAGCAGCCAATATAGCAATCAGCCCCAGCATTTT. Translation gives CASSQYSNQPQHF. The chain couples TRBV5-1 to TRBJ1-5; D is unclear. The CDR3 is 13 amino acids. V lost 4 bases, J lost 0 bases, and 5 bases lay in between. The germline CDR1 and CDR2 sequences are SGHRS and YFSETQ.

J is TRBJ2-2 and V is TRBV5-8, with D possibly matching TRBD2 (6 bases). This CDR3 region has 18 residues. CDR1 and CDR2 (germline): SGHTS, YDEGEE. The V and J ends lost 0 bases and 4 bases respectively, with 19 bases between them. The CDR3 DNA sequence: TGTGCCAGCAGCTTGGATCCAGCGGGCCGCCCGAGCACCGGGGAGCTGTTTTTT. Translating it yields CASSLDPAGRPSTGELFF.

The V and J genes are TRBV14 and TRBJ1-4; perhaps TRBD1 as D (6 bases). V dropped 1 base and J dropped 7 bases, with 13 bases sitting between them. Germline values: CDR1 SGHDN, CDR2 FVKESK. This CDR3 spans 15 amino acids. The CDR3 DNA reads TGTGCCAGCAGCCAAGGGACAGAGGTGCGTGAAAAACTGTTTTTT. Its translation: CASSQGTEVREKLFF. The full variable domain, completed using reference TRBV14 and TRBJ1-4, is EAGVTQFPSHSVIEKGQTVTLRCDPISGHDNLYWYRRVMGKEIKFLLHFVKESKQDESGMPNNRFLAERTGGTYSTLKVQPAELEDSGVYFCASSQGTEVREKLFFGSGTQLSVL.

The chain employs TRBV10-3 and TRBJ1-2; D not resolved. The germline V and J ends were trimmed by 0 bases and 3 bases, with 5 bases remaining between them. CDR1 is ENHRY and CDR2 is SYGVKD in the germline V gene. This CDR3 has 13 amino acids. The CDR3 coding sequence is TGTGCCATCAGTGAGTCGCCGGACTATGGCTACACCTTC. It translates to CAISESPDYGYTF.

The gene calls are TRBV7-9 and TRBJ1-3; D uncertain. Germline lookup yields CDR1 SEHNR and CDR2 FQNEAQ (reference sequence). V shed 1 base and J shed 8 bases, with 15 bases lying between them. This CDR3 has 15 amino acids. This chain's CDR3 is CASSLGGRFGDTIYF. CDR3 nucleotide sequence: TGTGCCAGCAGCTTAGGGGGAAGGTTCGGAGACACCATATATTTT. The full variable domain, its missing parts supplied by reference TRBV7-9 and TRBJ1-3, is DTGVSQNPRHKITKRGQNVTFRCDPISEHNRLYWYRQTLGQGPEFLTYFQNEAQLEKSRLLSDRFSAERPKGSFSTLEIQRTEQGDSAMYLCASSLGGRFGDTIYFGEGSWLTVV.

The rearrangement links TRBV6-1 to TRBJ2-6; unclear D gene. CDR1 MNHNS and CDR2 SASEGT come from the germline V gene. The V end was cut by 5 bases, the J end by 0 bases, with 8 bases between. This CDR3 spans 15 amino acids. CDR3 nucleotides: TGTGCCAGCAGTCACGACCGCTCTGGGGCCAACGTCCTGACTTTC. Translation: CASSHDRSGANVLTF.

About this clone itself: At the DNA level, this CDR3 is encoded by other sequences in the same sample as well. This rearrangement joins TRBV11-2 to TRBJ2-2; D is unresolved. Germline values: CDR1 SGHAT, CDR2 FQNNGV. The CDR3 extends over 13 amino acids. V lost 4 bases and J 2 bases, leaving 5 bases between the germline ends. The CDR3 DNA sequence: TGTGCCAGCAGCTCGACAAACACCGGGGAGCTGTTTTTT. This gives the protein CASSSTNTGELFF.

The J gene is TRBJ2-7, the V gene TRBV6-5, with unresolved D. CDR1 and CDR2 from the germline V gene are MNHEY and SVGAGI. The CDR3 contains 14 residues. The V end was cut by 0 bases, the J end by 2 bases, with 8 bases between. As DNA, the CDR3 is TGTGCCAGCAGTTACTCGACCCAAGCCTACGAGCAGTACTTC. Translated, it gives CASSYSTQAYEQYF.

J is TRBJ2-1 and V is TRBV19; 12 nucleotides agree with TRBD2. J lost 0 bases, V lost 7 bases, and 10 bases had no gene match. The CDR3 covers 18 residues. Germline lookup yields CDR1 LNHDA and CDR2 SQIVND (reference sequence). CDR3 nucleotide sequence: TGTGCCAGTATTAAGACTAGCGGGGGCGCGAGCTCCTACAATGAGCAGTTCTTC. This sequence encodes CASIKTSGGASSYNEQFF.

A word on this clone: Other DNA variants within this sample encode the same CDR3. This chain uses TRBV19 with TRBJ2-3; tentatively, D is TRBD1 (5 bases). Trimming cost V 3 bases and J 1 base, with 8 bases left between them. Germline CDR1 is LNHDA and CDR2 is SQIVND (reference sequence). The CDR3 runs 14 residues. The CDR3 DNA follows: TGTGCCAGTAGTATCGCCAGGGGCACAGATACGCAGTATTTT. This sequence encodes CASSIARGTDTQYF.

V usage is TRBV5-4 and J usage is TRBJ2-5; the D call may be TRBD1 or TRBD2 (5 bases each). The CDR3 sequence is 15 residues long. Trimming cost V 0 bases and J 5 bases, with 14 bases left between them. Germline V gene data show CDR1 as SGHNT and CDR2 as YYREEE (reference sequence). In nucleotides, the CDR3 is TGTGCCAGCAGCTTGGGGGGGATCGCCGGGGAGACCCAGTACTTC. It translates to CASSLGGIAGETQYF.

The chain is built from TRBV5-8 and TRBJ2-1; D remains ambiguous. Between the trimmed V and J ends, which lost 4 bases and 6 bases, there was a span of 14 bases. CDR1 and CDR2 (germline): SGHTS, YDEGEE. This CDR3 is built from 14 residues. The CDR3 reads CASSKDAAGNEQFF. The DNA for the CDR3 is TGTGCCAGCAGCAAGGACGCCGCCGGCAATGAGCAGTTCTTC. Full variable domain (rest looked up from reference TRBV5-8 and TRBJ2-1): EAGVTQSPTHLIKTRGQQATLRCSPISGHTSVYWYQQALGLGLQFLLWYDEGEERNRGNFPPRFSGRQFPNYSSELNVNALELEDSALYLCASSKDAAGNEQFFGPGTRLTVL.

The sample holds one count of this clone. The V and J genes are TRBV7-9 and TRBJ2-2; 10 bases line up with TRBD1. The CDR3 runs 16 residues. J gave up 2 bases and V 6 bases, and 6 bases lay outside the gene matches. The V gene's germline CDR1 is SEHNR and CDR2 FQNEAQ (reference sequence). The CDR3 protein is CASRQRQGANTGELFF. The CDR3 DNA sequence: TGTGCCAGCAGACAAAGACAGGGGGCAAACACCGGGGAGCTGTTTTTT.

This clone was counted a single time. DNA of the CDR3: TGTGCCAGCAGCCCCGTAGACAGGGGGTCGCAGTACTTC. This gives the protein CASSPVDRGSQYF. The chain has TRBV7-2 and TRBJ2-7, with TRBD1 identical over 9 bases. The trim removed 5 bases at V and 9 bases at J, leaving 8 bases unmatched. Germline V gene lookup returns CDR1 SGHTA and CDR2 FQGNSA. The length of the CDR3 is 13 residues.

The chain uses TRBV6-1 and TRBJ2-1; 10 positions match TRBD2. Germline V gene lookup returns CDR1 MNHNS and CDR2 SASEGT. This CDR3 region has 17 residues. V lost 1 base, J lost 7 bases, and 10 bases stayed unmatched. The DNA of the CDR3 is TGTGCCAGCAGTGAAGGGGCTCTAGCGGGGGCCTTGAATGAGCAGTTCTTC. Amino acids: CASSEGALAGALNEQFF.

The rearrangement links TRBV27 to TRBJ1-6; tentatively, D is TRBD1 (5 bases). The CDR3 loop spans 15 amino acids. Looked up from germline, CDR1 is MNHEY and CDR2 is SMNVEV (reference sequence). Trimming left V 10 bases short and J 1 base short, with 14 bases between. The CDR3 nucleotides are TGTGCCACCCGGGGTGGGGGGTCCTATAATTCACCCCTCCACTTT. Translated: CATRGGGSYNSPLHF.

CDR3 nucleotide sequence: TGTGCCAGCAGGGGGCTGGGGGCGAGGGAAACCGGGGAGCTGTTTTTT. Translating gives CASRGLGARETGELFF. The genes are TRBV28 and TRBJ2-2; weak D call: TRBD1 (6 bases). The CDR3 has 16 residues. Germline CDR1 and CDR2: MDHEN and SYDVKM. The V and J ends lost 6 bases and 5 bases respectively, with 19 bases between them.

The chain links TRBV7-9 to TRBJ1-4; the match to TRBD1 covers 9 bases. Germline V lookup: CDR1 SEHNR, CDR2 FQNEAQ (reference sequence). The junction had 3 bases not matched to a gene; V was cut back by 5 bases and J by 8 bases. The CDR3 is 13 residues long. DNA of the CDR3: TGTGCCAGCAGCCCGGGACAGGGAGAAAAACTGTTTTTT. Translation: CASSPGQGEKLFF.

The rearrangement joins TRBV5-1 to TRBJ1-5, with D possibly TRBD1 on 6 matching bases. The CDR3 is 18 amino acids. Germline V gene sequence: CDR1 SGHRS, CDR2 YFSETQ. V lost 4 bases and J lost 0, with 20 bases in between. DNA of the CDR3: TGCGCCAGCAGCCCCGTACCCGGGGACACCCCTAGCAATCAGCCCCAGCATTTT. It yields the protein CASSPVPGDTPSNQPQHF.

The chain links TRBV7-2 to TRBJ2-3; 7 nucleotides line up with TRBD2. The CDR3 covers 16 residues. The germline CDR1 and CDR2 sequences are SGHTA and FQGNSA. The V gene end was trimmed by 5 bases and the J gene end by 2 bases; junction bases not matched to a gene: 10. Here the CDR3 DNA reads TGTGCCAGCAGCAGAAATGCCGGACTAGTCACAGATACGCAGTATTTT. Translation gives CASSRNAGLVTDTQYF.

The J gene is TRBJ1-5, the V gene TRBV10-3; a possible D gene is TRBD1 (6 bases). V lost 10 bases, J lost 4 bases, and 11 bases lay in between. CDR3 length: 12 residues. Germline V gives CDR1 ENHRY, CDR2 SYGVKD. The CDR3 sequence: CASNRENQPQHF. The CDR3 DNA follows: TGTGCCAGCAACAGGGAGAATCAGCCCCAGCATTTT.

The chain joins TRBV10-3 to TRBJ2-5; unclear D gene. The J call may be wrong; the DNA end is better matched by TRBJ2-7. The V gene's germline CDR1 is ENHRY and CDR2 SYGVKD. The CDR3 extends over 13 amino acids. The DNA of the CDR3 is TGTGCCATCAGTGGGGCGAGTTCCTACGAGCAGTACTTC. It yields the protein CAISGASSYEQYF.

This clone has only a few counts. V gene TRBV19 combines with J gene TRBJ1-2; 9 bases agree with TRBD1. V lost 5 bases and J lost 8; bases outside the gene matches: 6. Looked up from germline, CDR1 is LNHDA and CDR2 is SQIVND (reference sequence). CDR3 length: 13 amino acids. This CDR3 reads CASSLRDREGYTF. CDR3 bases: TGTGCCAGTAGTCTCCGGGACAGGGAAGGCTACACCTTC.